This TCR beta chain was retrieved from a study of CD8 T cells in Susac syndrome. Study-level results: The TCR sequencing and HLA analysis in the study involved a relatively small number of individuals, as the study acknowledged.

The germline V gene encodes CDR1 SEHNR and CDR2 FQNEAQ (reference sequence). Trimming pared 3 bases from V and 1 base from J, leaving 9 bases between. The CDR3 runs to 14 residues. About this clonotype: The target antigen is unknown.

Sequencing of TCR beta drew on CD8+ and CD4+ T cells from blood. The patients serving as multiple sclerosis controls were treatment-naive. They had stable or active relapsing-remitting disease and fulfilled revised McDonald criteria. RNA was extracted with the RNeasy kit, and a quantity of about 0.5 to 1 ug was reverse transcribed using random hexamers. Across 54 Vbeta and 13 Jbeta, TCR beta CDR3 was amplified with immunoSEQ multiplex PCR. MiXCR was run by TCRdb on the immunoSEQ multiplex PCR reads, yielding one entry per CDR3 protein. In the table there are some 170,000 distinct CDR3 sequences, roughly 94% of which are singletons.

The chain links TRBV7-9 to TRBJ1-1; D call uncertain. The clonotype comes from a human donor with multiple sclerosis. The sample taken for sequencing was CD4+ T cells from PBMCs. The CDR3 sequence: CASSLTMGNTEAFF. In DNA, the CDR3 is TGTGCCAGCAGCTTGACTATGGGGAACACTGAAGCTTTCTTT.